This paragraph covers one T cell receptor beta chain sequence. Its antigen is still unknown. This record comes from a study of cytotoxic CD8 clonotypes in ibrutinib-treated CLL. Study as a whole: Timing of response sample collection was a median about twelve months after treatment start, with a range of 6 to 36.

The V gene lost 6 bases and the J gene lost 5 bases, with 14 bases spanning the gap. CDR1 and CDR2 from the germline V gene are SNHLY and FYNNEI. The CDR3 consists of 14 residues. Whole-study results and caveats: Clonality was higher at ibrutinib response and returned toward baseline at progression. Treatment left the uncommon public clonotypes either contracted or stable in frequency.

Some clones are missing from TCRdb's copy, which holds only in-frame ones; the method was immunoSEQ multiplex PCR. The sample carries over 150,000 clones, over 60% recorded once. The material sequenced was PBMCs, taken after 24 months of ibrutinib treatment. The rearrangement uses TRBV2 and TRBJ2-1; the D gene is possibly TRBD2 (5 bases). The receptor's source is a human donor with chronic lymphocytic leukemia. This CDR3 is CASSLTSGHNEQFF. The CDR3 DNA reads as TGTGCCAGCAGCTTAACCAGCGGTCACAATGAGCAGTTCTTC.